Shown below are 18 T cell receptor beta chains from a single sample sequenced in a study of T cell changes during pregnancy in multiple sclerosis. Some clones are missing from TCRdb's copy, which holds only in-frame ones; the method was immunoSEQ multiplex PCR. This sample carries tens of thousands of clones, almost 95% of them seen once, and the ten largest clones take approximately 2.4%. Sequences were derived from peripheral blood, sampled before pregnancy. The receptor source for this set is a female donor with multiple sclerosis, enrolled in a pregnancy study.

The CDR3 loop reads CASSANGQAYGYTF. DNA of the CDR3: TGTGCCAGCAGCGCTAACGGACAGGCCTATGGCTACACCTTC. The chain joins TRBV9 to TRBJ1-2; 7 bases agree with TRBD1. Trimming removed 3 bases from V and 4 bases from J; junction bases left unmatched: 6. CDR3 length equals 14 residues. From germline, CDR1 is SGDLS and CDR2 YYNGEE.

In DNA, the CDR3 is TGCAGCGTTGAAGTTTTAGCGGGAATAAATGAGCAGTTCTTC. Its translation is CSVEVLAGINEQFF. The chain is built from TRBV29-1 and TRBJ2-1; 8 nucleotides match TRBD2. Losses at the gene ends were 1 base for V and 7 bases for J; bases not matched to a gene: 6. The germline CDR1 and CDR2 sequences are SQVTM and ANQGSEA. CDR3 length equals 14 residues.

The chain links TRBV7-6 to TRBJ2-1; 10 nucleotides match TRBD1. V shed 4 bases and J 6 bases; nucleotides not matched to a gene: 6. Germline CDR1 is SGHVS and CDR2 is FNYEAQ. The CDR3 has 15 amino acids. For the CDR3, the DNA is TGTGCCAGCAGCTCCGCCGGACAGGGGGTCAATGAGCAGTTCTTC. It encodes CASSSAGQGVNEQFF.

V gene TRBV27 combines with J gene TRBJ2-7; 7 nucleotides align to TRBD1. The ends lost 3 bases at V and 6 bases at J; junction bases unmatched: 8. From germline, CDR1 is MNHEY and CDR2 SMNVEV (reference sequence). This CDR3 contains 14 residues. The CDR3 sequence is CASSFIQGHGEQYF. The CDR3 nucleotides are TGTGCCAGCAGTTTTATACAGGGGCATGGCGAGCAGTACTTC.

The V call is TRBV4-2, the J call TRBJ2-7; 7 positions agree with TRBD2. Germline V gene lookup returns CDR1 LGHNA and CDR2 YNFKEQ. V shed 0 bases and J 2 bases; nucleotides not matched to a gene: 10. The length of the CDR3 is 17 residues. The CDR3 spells CASSQEASGDRPYEQYF. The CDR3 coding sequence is TGTGCCAGCAGCCAAGAGGCTAGCGGAGACCGTCCCTACGAGCAGTACTTC.

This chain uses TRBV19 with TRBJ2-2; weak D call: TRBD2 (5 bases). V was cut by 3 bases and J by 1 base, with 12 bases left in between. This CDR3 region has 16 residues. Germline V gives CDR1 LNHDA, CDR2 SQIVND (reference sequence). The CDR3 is CASSIRSGLNTGELFF. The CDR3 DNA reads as TGTGCCAGTAGTATTAGGTCAGGACTGAACACCGGGGAGCTGTTTTTT.

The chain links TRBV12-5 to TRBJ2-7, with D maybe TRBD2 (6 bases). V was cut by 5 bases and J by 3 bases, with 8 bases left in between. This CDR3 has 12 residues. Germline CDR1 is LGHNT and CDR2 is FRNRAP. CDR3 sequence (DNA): TGTGCTAGTGGTGGAGGGTACTACGAGCAGTACTTC. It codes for CASGGGYYEQYF. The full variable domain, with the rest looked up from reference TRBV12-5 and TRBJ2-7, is DARVTQTPRHKVTEMGQEVTMRCQPILGHNTVFWYRQTMMQGLELLAYFRNRAPLDDSGMPKDRFSAEMPDATLATLKIQPSEPRDSAVYFCASGGGYYEQYFGPGTRLTVT.

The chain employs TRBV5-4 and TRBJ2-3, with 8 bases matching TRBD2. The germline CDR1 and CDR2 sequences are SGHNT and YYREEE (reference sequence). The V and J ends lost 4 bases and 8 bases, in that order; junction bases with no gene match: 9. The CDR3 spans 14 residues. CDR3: CASSPGGGGGTQYF. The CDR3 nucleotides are TGTGCCAGCAGCCCGGGGGGGGGAGGGGGTACGCAGTATTTT.

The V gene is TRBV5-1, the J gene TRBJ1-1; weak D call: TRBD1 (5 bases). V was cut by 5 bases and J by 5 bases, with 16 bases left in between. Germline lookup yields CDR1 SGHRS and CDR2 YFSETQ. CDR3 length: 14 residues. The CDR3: CASRAAGGGTEAFF. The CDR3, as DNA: TGCGCCAGCAGGGCAGCGGGGGGAGGAACTGAAGCTTTCTTT.

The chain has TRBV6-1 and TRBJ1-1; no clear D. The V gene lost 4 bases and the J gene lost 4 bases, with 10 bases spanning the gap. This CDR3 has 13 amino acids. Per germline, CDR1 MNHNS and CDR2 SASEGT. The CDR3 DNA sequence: TGTGCCAGCAGTGGCACTATGGGCACTGAAGCTTTCTTT. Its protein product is CASSGTMGTEAFF.

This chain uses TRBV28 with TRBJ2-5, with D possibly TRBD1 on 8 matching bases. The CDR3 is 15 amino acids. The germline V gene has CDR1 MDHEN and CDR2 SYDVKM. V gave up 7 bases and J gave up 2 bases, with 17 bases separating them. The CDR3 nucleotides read TGTGCCAGCACCACAGAGCGGGACAGGCAAGAGACCCAGTACTTC. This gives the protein CASTTERDRQETQYF.

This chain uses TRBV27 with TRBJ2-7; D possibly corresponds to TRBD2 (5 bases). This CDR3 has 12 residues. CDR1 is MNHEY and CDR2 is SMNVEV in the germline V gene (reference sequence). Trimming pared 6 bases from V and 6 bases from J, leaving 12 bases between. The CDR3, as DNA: TGTGCCAGCAGGGGGAGCCCTCCCGAGCAGTACTTC. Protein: CASRGSPPEQYF.

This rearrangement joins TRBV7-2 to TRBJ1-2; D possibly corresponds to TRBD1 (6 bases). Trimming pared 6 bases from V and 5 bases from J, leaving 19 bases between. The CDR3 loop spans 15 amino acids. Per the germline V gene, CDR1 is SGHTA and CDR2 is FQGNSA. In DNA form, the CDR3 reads TGTGCCAGCAGTTCCCACAGGGTCCCCGGGTATGGCTACACCTTC. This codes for CASSSHRVPGYGYTF.

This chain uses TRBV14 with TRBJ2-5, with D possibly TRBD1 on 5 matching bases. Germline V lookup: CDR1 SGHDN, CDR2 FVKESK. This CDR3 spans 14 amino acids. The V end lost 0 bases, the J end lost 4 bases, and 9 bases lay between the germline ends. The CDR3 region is CASSQDRQLETQYF. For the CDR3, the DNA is TGTGCCAGCAGCCAAGATCGACAGTTAGAGACCCAGTACTTC.

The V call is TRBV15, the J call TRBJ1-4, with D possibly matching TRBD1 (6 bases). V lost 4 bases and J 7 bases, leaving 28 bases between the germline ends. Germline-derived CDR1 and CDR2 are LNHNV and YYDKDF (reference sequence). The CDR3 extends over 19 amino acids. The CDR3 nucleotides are TGTGCCACCAGCAAAAACTCCCCGAGACAGGCCAACTCGGGTGAAAAACTGTTTTTT. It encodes CATSKNSPRQANSGEKLFF.

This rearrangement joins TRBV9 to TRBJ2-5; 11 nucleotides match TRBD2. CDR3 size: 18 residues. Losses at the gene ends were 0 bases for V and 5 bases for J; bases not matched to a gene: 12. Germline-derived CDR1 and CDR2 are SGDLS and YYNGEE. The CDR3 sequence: CASSVGPGTSGPRETQYF. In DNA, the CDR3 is TGTGCCAGCAGCGTAGGCCCCGGGACTAGCGGACCTAGGGAGACCCAGTACTTC. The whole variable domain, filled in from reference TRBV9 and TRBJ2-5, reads DSGVTQTPKHLITATGQRVTLRCSPRSGDLSVYWYQQSLDQGLQFLIQYYNGEERAKGNILERFSAQQFPDLHSELNLSSLELGDSALYFCASSVGPGTSGPRETQYFGPGTRLLVL.

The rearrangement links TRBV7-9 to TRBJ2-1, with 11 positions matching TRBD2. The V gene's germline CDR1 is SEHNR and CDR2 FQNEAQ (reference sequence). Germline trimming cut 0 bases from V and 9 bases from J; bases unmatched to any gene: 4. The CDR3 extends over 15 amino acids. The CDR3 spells CASSLASGREAEQFF. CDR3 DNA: TGTGCCAGCAGCTTAGCTAGCGGGAGGGAGGCTGAGCAGTTCTTC. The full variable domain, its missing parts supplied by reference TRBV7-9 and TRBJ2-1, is DTGVSQNPRHKITKRGQNVTFRCDPISEHNRLYWYRQTLGQGPEFLTYFQNEAQLEKSRLLSDRFSAERPKGSFSTLEIQRTEQGDSAMYLCASSLASGREAEQFFGPGTRLTVL.

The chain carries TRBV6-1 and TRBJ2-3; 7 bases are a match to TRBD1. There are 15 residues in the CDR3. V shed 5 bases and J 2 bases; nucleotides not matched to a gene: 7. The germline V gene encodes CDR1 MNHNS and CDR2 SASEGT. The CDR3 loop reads CASSNRGPNTDTQYF. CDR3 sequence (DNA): TGTGCCAGCAGTAATAGGGGGCCGAACACAGATACGCAGTATTTT.